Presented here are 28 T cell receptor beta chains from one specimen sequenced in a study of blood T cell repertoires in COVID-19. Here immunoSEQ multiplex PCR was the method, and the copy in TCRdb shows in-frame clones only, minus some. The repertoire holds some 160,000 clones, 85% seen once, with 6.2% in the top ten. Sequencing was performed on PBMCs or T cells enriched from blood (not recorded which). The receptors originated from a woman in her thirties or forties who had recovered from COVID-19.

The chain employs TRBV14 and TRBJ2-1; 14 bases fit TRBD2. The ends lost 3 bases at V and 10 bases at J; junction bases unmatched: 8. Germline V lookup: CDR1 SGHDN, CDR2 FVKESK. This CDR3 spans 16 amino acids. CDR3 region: CASSQKGTSGSREQFF. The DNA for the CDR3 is TGTGCCAGCAGCCAGAAGGGGACTAGCGGGAGTAGAGAGCAGTTCTTC.

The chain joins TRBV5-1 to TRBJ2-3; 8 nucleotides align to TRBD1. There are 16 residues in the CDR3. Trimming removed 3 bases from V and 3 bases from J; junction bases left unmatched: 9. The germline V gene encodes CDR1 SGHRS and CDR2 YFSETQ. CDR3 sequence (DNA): TGCGCCAGCAGCTCCGCAGGGGGCGAATTGACAGATACGCAGTATTTT. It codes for CASSSAGGELTDTQYF.

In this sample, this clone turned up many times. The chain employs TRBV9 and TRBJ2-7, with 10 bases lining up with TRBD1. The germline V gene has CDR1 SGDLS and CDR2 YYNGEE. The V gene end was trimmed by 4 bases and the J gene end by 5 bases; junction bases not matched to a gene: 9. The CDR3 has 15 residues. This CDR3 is CASSKTGTGVHEQYF. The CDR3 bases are TGTGCCAGCAGCAAAACCGGGACAGGGGTCCACGAGCAGTACTTC.

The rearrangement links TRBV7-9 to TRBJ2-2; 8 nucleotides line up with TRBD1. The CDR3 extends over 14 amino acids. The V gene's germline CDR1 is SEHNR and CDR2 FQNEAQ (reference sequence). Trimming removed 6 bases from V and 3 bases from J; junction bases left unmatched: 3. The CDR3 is CASSWDRHTGELFF. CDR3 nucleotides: TGTGCCAGCAGTTGGGACAGGCACACCGGGGAGCTGTTTTTT.

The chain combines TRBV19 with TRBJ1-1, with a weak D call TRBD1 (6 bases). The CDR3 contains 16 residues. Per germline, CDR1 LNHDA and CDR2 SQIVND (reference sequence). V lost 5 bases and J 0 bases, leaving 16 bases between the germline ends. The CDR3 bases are TGTGCCAGTAGTCCCCGGGCAGGGGCTATGAACACTGAAGCTTTCTTT. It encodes CASSPRAGAMNTEAFF. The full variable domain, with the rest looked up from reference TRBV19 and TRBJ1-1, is DGGITQSPKYLFRKEGQNVTLSCEQNLNHDAMYWYRQDPGQGLRLIYYSQIVNDFQKGDIAEGYSVSREKKESFPLTVTSAQKNPTAFYLCASSPRAGAMNTEAFFGQGTRLTVV.

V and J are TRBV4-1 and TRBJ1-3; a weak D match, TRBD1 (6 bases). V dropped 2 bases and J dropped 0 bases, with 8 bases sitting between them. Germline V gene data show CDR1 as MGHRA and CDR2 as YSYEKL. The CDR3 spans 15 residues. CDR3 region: CASSQSTGSGNTIYF. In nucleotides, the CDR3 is TGCGCCAGCAGCCAATCGACAGGCTCTGGAAACACCATATATTTT.

CDR3 DNA: TGTGCCAGCTCACCAAAAGAGGGATACAATGAGCAGTTCTTC. This encodes CASSPKEGYNEQFF. The chain is built from TRBV18 and TRBJ2-1, with D possibly matching TRBD2 (5 bases). Germline loops: CDR1 KGHSH, CDR2 LQKENI. This CDR3 has 14 amino acids. The V end lost 2 bases, the J end lost 4 bases, and 9 bases lay between the germline ends.

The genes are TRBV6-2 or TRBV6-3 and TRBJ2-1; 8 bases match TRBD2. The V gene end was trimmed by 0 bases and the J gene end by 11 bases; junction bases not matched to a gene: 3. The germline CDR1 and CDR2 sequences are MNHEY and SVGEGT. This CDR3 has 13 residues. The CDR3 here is CASSYSGLAKQFF. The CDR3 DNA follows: TGTGCCAGCAGTTACTCCGGACTAGCCAAGCAGTTCTTC.

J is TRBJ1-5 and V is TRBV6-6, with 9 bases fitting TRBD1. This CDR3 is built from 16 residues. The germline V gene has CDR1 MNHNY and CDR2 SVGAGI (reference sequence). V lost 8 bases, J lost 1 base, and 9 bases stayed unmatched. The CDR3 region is CASGTPGQGSNQPQHF. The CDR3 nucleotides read TGTGCCAGCGGAACCCCGGGACAGGGAAGCAATCAGCCCCAGCATTTT.

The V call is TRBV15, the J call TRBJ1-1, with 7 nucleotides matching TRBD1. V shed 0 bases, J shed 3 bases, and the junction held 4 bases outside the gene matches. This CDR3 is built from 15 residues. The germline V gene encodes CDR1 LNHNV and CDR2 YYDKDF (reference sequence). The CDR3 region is CATSRDRDSYTEAFF. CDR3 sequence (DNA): TGTGCCACCAGCAGAGATCGGGACAGCTACACTGAAGCTTTCTTT.

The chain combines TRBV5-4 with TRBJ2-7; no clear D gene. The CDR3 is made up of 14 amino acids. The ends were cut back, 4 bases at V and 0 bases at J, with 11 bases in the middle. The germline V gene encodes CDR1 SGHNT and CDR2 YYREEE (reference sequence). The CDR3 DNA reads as TGTGCCAGCAGCCAGGCCGGTAGCTCCTACGAGCAGTACTTC. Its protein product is CASSQAGSSYEQYF. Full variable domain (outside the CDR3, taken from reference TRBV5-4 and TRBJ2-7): ETGVTQSPTHLIKTRGQQVTLRCSSQSGHNTVSWYQQALGQGPQFIFQYYREEENGRGNFPPRFSGLQFPNYSSELNVNALELDDSALYLCASSQAGSSYEQYFGPGTRLTVT.

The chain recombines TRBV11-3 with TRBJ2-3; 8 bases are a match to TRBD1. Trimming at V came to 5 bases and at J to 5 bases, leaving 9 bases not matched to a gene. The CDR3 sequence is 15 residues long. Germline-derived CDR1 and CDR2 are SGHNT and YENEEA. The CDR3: CASSPGQGAGDTQYF. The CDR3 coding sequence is TGTGCCAGCAGCCCGGGGCAGGGGGCGGGAGATACGCAGTATTTT.

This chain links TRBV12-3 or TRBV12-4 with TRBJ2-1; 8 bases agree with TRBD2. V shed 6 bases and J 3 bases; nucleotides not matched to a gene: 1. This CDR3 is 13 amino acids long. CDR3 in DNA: TGTGCCAGCAGCACTAGCGGCTACAATGAGCAGTTCTTC. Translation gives CASSTSGYNEQFF.

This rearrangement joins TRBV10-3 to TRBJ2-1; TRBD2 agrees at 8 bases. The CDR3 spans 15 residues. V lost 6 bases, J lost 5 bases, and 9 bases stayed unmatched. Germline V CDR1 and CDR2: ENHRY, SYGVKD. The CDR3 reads CAIRSIAGRNNEQFF. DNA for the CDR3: TGTGCCATCAGGTCAATAGCGGGGAGGAACAATGAGCAGTTCTTC.

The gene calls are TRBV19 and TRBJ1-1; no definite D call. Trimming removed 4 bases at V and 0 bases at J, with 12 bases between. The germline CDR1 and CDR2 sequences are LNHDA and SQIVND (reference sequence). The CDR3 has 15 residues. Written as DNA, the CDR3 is TGTGCCAGTAGTAGCGCGAGGGAAATGAACACTGAAGCTTTCTTT. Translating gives CASSSAREMNTEAFF. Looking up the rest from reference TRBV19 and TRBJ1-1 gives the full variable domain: DGGITQSPKYLFRKEGQNVTLSCEQNLNHDAMYWYRQDPGQGLRLIYYSQIVNDFQKGDIAEGYSVSREKKESFPLTVTSAQKNPTAFYLCASSSAREMNTEAFFGQGTRLTVV.

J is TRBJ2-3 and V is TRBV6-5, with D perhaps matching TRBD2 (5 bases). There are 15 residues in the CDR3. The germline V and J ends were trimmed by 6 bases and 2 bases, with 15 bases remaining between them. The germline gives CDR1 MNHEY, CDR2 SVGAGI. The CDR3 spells CASRRTLAPTDTQYF. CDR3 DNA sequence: TGTGCCAGCAGGAGAACGCTAGCCCCCACAGATACGCAGTATTTT.

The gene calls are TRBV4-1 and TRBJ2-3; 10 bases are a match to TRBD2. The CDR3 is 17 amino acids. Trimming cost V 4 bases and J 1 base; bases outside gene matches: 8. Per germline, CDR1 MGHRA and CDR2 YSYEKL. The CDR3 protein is CASSPTSGNAGTDTQYF. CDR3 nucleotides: TGCGCCAGCAGCCCTACTAGCGGGAACGCAGGCACAGATACGCAGTATTTT.

CDR3 region: CASSFPSAGGPNEQFF. The CDR3 DNA sequence: TGTGCCAGCAGCTTCCCGTCTGCGGGAGGGCCGAATGAGCAGTTCTTC. This chain connects TRBV13 to TRBJ2-1, with TRBD2 matching 9 bases. CDR1 and CDR2 (germline): PRHDT, FYEKMQ (reference sequence). V lost 3 bases, J lost 7 bases, and 10 bases stayed unmatched. The CDR3 covers 16 residues.

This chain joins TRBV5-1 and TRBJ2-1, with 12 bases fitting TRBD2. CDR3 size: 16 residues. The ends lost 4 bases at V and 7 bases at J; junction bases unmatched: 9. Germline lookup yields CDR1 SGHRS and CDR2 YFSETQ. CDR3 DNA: TGCGCCAGCAGCGGCCAGACTAGCGGGGGACCAAATGAGCAGTTCTTC. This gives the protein CASSGQTSGGPNEQFF.

Here the CDR3 DNA reads TGTGCCAGCAGCGTCGACAGGGGCCGATACAATGAGCAGTTCTTC. It specifies CASSVDRGRYNEQFF. The V and J genes are TRBV5-8 and TRBJ2-1, with 8 positions matching TRBD1. The CDR3 contains 15 residues. Per germline, CDR1 SGHTS and CDR2 YDEGEE. The V segment lost 4 bases and the J segment 4 bases; nucleotides outside the gene matches: 7.

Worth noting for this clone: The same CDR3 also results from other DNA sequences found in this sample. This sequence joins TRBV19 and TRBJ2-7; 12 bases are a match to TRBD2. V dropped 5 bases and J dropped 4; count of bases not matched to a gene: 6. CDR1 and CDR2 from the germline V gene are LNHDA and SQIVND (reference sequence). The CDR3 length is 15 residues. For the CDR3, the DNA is TGTGCCAGTAGTGACCGACTAGCGGGAGCTTACGAGCAGTACTTC. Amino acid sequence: CASSDRLAGAYEQYF. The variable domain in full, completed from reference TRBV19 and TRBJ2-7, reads DGGITQSPKYLFRKEGQNVTLSCEQNLNHDAMYWYRQDPGQGLRLIYYSQIVNDFQKGDIAEGYSVSREKKESFPLTVTSAQKNPTAFYLCASSDRLAGAYEQYFGPGTRLTVT.

The DNA of the CDR3 is TGTGCCAGCAGTGGGGGTTACCGGACAGGGTTCATAGAGGGGGAGCAGTACTTC. It specifies CASSGGYRTGFIEGEQYF. This rearrangement joins TRBV6-1 to TRBJ2-7, with TRBD1 matching 8 bases. With V trimmed by 4 bases and J by 7 bases, 21 bases remained unmatched. The CDR3 has 18 amino acids. Per the germline V gene, CDR1 is MNHNS and CDR2 is SASEGT.

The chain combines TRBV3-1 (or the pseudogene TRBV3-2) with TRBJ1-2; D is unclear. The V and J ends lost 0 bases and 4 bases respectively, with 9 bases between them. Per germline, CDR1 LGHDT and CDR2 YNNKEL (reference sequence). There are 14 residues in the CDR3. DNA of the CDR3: TGTGCCAGCAGCCAAGATACAGACGTCTATGGCTACACCTTC. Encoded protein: CASSQDTDVYGYTF.

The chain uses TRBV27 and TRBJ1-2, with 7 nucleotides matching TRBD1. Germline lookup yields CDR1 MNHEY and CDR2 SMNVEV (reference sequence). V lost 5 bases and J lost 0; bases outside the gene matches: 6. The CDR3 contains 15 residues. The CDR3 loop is CASSPRQGTNYGYTF. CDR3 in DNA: TGTGCCAGCAGTCCAAGACAGGGTACTAACTATGGCTACACCTTC.

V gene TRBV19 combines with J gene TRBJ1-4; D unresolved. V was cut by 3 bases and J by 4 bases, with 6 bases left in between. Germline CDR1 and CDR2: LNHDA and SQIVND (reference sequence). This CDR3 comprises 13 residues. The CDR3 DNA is TGTGCCAGTAGTATGGCCCTTAATGAAAAACTGTTTTTT. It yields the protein CASSMALNEKLFF.

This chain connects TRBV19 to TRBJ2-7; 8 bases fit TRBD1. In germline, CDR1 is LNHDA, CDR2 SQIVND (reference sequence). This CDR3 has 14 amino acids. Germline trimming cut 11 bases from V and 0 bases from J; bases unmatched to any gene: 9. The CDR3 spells CAGTRGPNSYEQYF. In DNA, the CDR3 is TGTGCCGGAACCAGGGGGCCGAACTCCTACGAGCAGTACTTC.

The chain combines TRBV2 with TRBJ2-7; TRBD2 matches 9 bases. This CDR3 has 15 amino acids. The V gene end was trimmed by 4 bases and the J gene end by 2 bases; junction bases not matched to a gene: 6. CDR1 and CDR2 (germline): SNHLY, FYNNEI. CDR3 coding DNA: TGTGCCAGCAGTGGGGTGACTAGCGGAGCCTACGAGCAGTACTTC. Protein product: CASSGVTSGAYEQYF. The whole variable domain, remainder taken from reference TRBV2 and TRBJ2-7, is EPEVTQTPSHQVTQMGQEVILRCVPISNHLYFYWYRQILGQKVEFLVSFYNNEISEKSEIFDDQFSVERPDGSNFTLKIRSTKLEDSAMYFCASSGVTSGAYEQYFGPGTRLTVT.

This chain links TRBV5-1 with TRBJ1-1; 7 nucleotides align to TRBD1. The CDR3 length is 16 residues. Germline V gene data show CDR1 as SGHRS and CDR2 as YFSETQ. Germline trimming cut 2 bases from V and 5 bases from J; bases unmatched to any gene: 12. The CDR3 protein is CASSLAIDRAMTEAFF. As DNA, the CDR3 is TGCGCCAGCAGCTTAGCCATCGACAGGGCAATGACTGAAGCTTTCTTT.